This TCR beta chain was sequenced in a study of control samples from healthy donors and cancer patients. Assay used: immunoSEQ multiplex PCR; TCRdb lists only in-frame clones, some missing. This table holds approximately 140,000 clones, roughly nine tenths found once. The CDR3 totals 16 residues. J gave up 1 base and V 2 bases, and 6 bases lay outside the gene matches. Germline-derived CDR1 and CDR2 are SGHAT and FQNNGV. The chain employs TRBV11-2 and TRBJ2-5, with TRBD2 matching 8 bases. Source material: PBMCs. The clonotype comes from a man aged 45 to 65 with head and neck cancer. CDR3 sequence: CASSLLLAGTQETQYF. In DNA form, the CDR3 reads TGTGCCAGCAGCTTACTCCTAGCGGGTACCCAAGAGACCCAGTACTTC.